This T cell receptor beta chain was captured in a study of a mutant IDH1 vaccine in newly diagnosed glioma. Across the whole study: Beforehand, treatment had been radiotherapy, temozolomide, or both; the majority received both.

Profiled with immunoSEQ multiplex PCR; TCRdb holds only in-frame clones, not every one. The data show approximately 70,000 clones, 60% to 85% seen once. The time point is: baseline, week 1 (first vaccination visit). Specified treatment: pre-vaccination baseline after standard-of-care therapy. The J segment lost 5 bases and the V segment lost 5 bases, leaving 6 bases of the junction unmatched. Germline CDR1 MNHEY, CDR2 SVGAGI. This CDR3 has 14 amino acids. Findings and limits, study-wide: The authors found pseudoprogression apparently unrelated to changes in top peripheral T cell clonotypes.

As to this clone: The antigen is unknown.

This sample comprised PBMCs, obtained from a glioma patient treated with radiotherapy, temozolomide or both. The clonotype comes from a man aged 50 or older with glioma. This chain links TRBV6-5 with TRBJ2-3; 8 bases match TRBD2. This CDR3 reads CASSNGGAVDTQYF. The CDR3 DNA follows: TGTGCCAGCAGTAACGGGGGGGCCGTAGATACGCAGTATTTT.